This T cell receptor beta chain was recorded in a study of Ad26.COV2.S vaccination and SARS-CoV-2 variants. This CDR3 region has 14 residues. V was shortened by 5 bases and J by 3 bases, with 13 bases between the two germline ends. CDR1 is MDHEN and CDR2 is SYDVKM in the germline V gene. This sample's treatment: roughly 18 received Ad26.COV2.S at low or high dose, single or two shots; five or six received placebo; per-sample allocation not given. The samples were gathered on day 63 after the first injection of vaccine or placebo. It was an adult aged 18-55 years in Boston who was the donor. The assay was immunoSEQ multiplex PCR, and TCRdb's table has in-frame clones only and misses some. In the table there are about 350,000 clones, 75% to 90% of which are singletons. Study-level findings and limits: In vaccinated individuals, spike-specific CD8+ and CD4+ T cell responses reportedly displayed substantial breadth. Measurement of non-spike TCR breadth gave similar results in vaccine and placebo recipients. Overall T cell responses may have been underestimated by the analyses of TCR breadth and depth.

In regard to this clone: Its target is unknown.

The sample in question was peripheral blood, obtained in a trial of Ad26.COV2.S vaccine versus placebo. The chain links TRBV28 to TRBJ1-1; TRBD1 is a possible D gene (6 bases). The TCR comes from a person between 18 and 65 years old who received the Ad26.COV2.S COVID-19 vaccine or a placebo. CDR3 sequence: CASSDRSADTEAFF. The CDR3 DNA reads as TGTGCCAGCAGTGACAGGAGCGCAGACACTGAAGCTTTCTTT.